Each of the 6 T cell receptor beta chains below was sequenced from the same sample in a study of shared clonotypes between healthy human individuals. The data were produced by immunoSEQ multiplex PCR, yet TCRdb's version contains in-frame clones alone and is incomplete. The sample has around 2.5 million clones, approximately 93% seen once. The source material was naive CD4+ T cells from PBMCs. Subset described: CD45RA+ positively selected. Every receptor here comes from a man between 18 and 29 years old in good health. Some clones in this sample may be carry-over from other donors' samples.

The V call is TRBV28, the J call TRBJ2-7; 7 bases fit TRBD2. Germline CDR1 and CDR2: MDHEN and SYDVKM. This CDR3 is built from 14 residues. V was clipped by 6 bases and J by 6 bases; unmatched bases: 11. The CDR3 coding sequence is TGTGCCAGCAGGATGCCGGGGGGTACGGGCGAGCAGTACTTC. Its translation: CASRMPGGTGEQYF.

In regard to this clone: In the same sample, other DNA sequences code for this CDR3. The rearrangement links TRBV7-3 to TRBJ2-3, with 10 bases fitting TRBD2. V lost 1 base, J lost 5 bases, and 6 bases stayed unmatched. CDR3 length equals 16 residues. Germline V lookup: CDR1 SGHTA, CDR2 FQGTGA. The CDR3 DNA is TGTGCCAGCAGCTTAAGTGGGTTAGCGGGAGGAGATACGCAGTATTTT. Residues: CASSLSGLAGGDTQYF.

V usage is TRBV28 and J usage is TRBJ2-7; D may correspond to TRBD1 or TRBD2 (6 bases each). Trimming removed 7 bases from V and 6 bases from J, with 16 bases in between. This CDR3 has 13 residues. Germline V CDR1 and CDR2: MDHEN, SYDVKM. The CDR3 region is CASTPGARREQYF. Written as DNA, the CDR3 is TGTGCCAGCACCCCGGGGGCGCGTCGCGAGCAGTACTTC.

The chain combines TRBV5-5 with TRBJ1-2; a possible D gene is TRBD1 (5 bases). Looked up from germline, CDR1 is SGHKS and CDR2 is YYEKEE (reference sequence). Trimming removed 4 bases at V and 4 bases at J, with 17 bases between. The CDR3 extends over 15 amino acids. CDR3 residues: CASSTDRTLGYGYTF. The CDR3, as DNA: TGTGCCAGCAGCACAGACAGAACTTTGGGCTATGGCTACACCTTC.

This clone was seen just once. V and J are TRBV7-3 and TRBJ1-2; no clear D. V lost 4 bases to trimming and J lost 6 bases, with 9 bases between them. Germline CDR1 SGHTA, CDR2 FQGTGA. The CDR3 is 12 residues long. The CDR3 here is CASSSRVDGYTF. Here the CDR3 DNA reads TGTGCCAGCAGCTCTAGGGTTGATGGCTACACCTTC.

This rearrangement joins TRBV7-2 to TRBJ2-7; 9 positions match TRBD1. The trim removed 5 bases at V and 2 bases at J, leaving 7 bases unmatched. Germline CDR1 and CDR2: SGHTA and FQGNSA. The CDR3 runs to 15 residues. The CDR3 coding sequence is TGTGCCAGCAGCCCCGGGACAGGGATTGCCTACGAGCAGTACTTC. Its protein is CASSPGTGIAYEQYF.